The clone carrying this TCR beta chain was picked up a small number of times. The antigen is unknown. The V gene end was trimmed by 5 bases and the J gene end by 0 bases; junction bases not matched to a gene: 5. The germline V gene has CDR1 SEHNR and CDR2 FQNEAQ (reference sequence). This CDR3 comprises 16 residues. This entry is derived from a study of post-analysis software for immune sequencing data. The overall study: There were relapsing-remitting, secondary progressive and progressive-relapsing multiple sclerosis among the disease courses included. Study-wide results and limits: Normalized Chao1 diversity in multiple sclerosis patients fell significantly below that of controls. Relative to controls, patients had roughly five TRBV segments at higher frequency, with TRBV5-6, TRBV5-1 and TRBV20-1 among these. Samples made in the same batch grouped tightly together by F measure.

The TCR beta cDNA libraries carried unique molecular identifiers. When about 0.85 to 11 million T cells were used, they gave a few hundred thousand cDNA molecules. TCRdb reanalysed the PCR reads using MiXCR and keeps one entry per CDR3 protein. Of more than 450,000 distinct CDR3 sequences in the sample, less than 40% were seen once. J is TRBJ2-5 and V is TRBV7-9, with 11 nucleotides matching TRBD2. The sequence was collected from a girl under 18 with multiple sclerosis. Sequencing was done on a sample of blood. The CDR3 nucleotides are TGTGCCAGCAGCGCCCTGACTAGCGGGGACCAAGAGACCCAGTACTTC. Protein sequence: CASSALTSGDQETQYF.